What follows are 15 T cell receptor beta chains derived from one specimen sequenced in a study of shared clonotypes between healthy human individuals. Sequencing was performed with immunoSEQ multiplex PCR; in TCRdb, only in-frame clones are kept and a portion is missing. The sample holds millions of clones, 95% seen once. The specimen sequenced was naive CD4+ T cells sorted from blood. Subset given: CD45RA+ positively selected. The receptors come from a man aged 18 to 30 in good health.

The gene calls are TRBV7-8 and TRBJ2-5; D is ambiguous. This CDR3 is 12 amino acids long. V gave up 3 bases and J gave up 5 bases, with 7 bases separating them. CDR1 and CDR2 (germline): SGHVS, FQNEAQ. CDR3 region: CASSLGLETQYF. The CDR3 nucleotides read TGTGCCAGCAGCTTGGGTCTCGAGACCCAGTACTTC.

The CDR3 DNA is TGTGCCAGCAGTCCTAGGGAGTGGGGATCCTACGAGCAGTACTTC. It is translated as CASSPREWGSYEQYF. J is TRBJ2-7 and V is TRBV7-8, with D possibly TRBD2 on 5 matching bases. Per germline, CDR1 SGHVS and CDR2 FQNEAQ. This CDR3 has 15 residues. V was trimmed by 6 bases and J by 1 base, leaving 16 bases between them.

The rearrangement links TRBV5-4 to TRBJ2-5; 9 nucleotides agree with TRBD2. The ends lost 2 bases at V and 2 bases at J; junction bases unmatched: 4. The V gene's germline CDR1 is SGHNT and CDR2 YYREEE (reference sequence). This CDR3 contains 15 residues. The CDR3 sequence is CASSFGGREQETQYF. The CDR3 nucleotides are TGTGCCAGCAGCTTCGGCGGGAGGGAACAAGAGACCCAGTACTTC. Full variable domain (remainder filled in from reference TRBV5-4 and TRBJ2-5): ETGVTQSPTHLIKTRGQQVTLRCSSQSGHNTVSWYQQALGQGPQFIFQYYREEENGRGNFPPRFSGLQFPNYSSELNVNALELDDSALYLCASSFGGREQETQYFGPGTRLLVL.

V gene TRBV7-2 combines with J gene TRBJ2-2; a weak D match, TRBD2 (6 bases). The germline V gene has CDR1 SGHTA and CDR2 FQGNSA. This CDR3 is 14 amino acids long. The V and J ends lost 8 bases and 1 base respectively, with 11 bases between them. CDR3 region: CASRGTWNTGELFF. The CDR3 DNA follows: TGTGCCAGCCGTGGGACTTGGAACACCGGGGAGCTGTTTTTT.

V and J are TRBV27 and TRBJ1-6, with TRBD1 matching over 11 bases. This CDR3 comprises 15 residues. The junction had 2 bases not matched to a gene; V was cut back by 3 bases and J by 7 bases. Germline CDR1 and CDR2: MNHEY and SMNVEV (reference sequence). CDR3 residues: CASSFGTGGNSPLHF. The CDR3 DNA sequence: TGTGCCAGCAGTTTCGGGACAGGGGGGAATTCACCCCTCCACTTT.

The chain employs TRBV6-5 and TRBJ2-1, with D possibly TRBD2 on 6 matching bases. The CDR3 has 14 residues. The germline V gene has CDR1 MNHEY and CDR2 SVGAGI. The V and J ends lost 7 bases and 4 bases respectively, with 14 bases between them. CDR3 in DNA: TGTGCCAGCACCAGTAGCGGCTCATACAATGAGCAGTTCTTC. Its translation: CASTSSGSYNEQFF.

The rearrangement links TRBV6-5 to TRBJ2-4, with D hard to call. V was cut by 5 bases and J by 0 bases, with 11 bases left in between. The germline V gene has CDR1 MNHEY and CDR2 SVGAGI. The CDR3 covers 15 residues. The CDR3: CASSGVGAAKNIQYF. DNA for the CDR3: TGTGCCAGCAGTGGCGTCGGAGCAGCCAAAAACATTCAGTACTTC.

The V gene is TRBV28, the J gene TRBJ1-1; D is uncertain. CDR1 is MDHEN and CDR2 is SYDVKM in the germline V gene. The V end was cut by 10 bases, the J end by 8 bases, with 26 bases between. CDR3 length: 15 amino acids. The CDR3, as DNA: TGTGCCACCCTACCCGCCTCGACTAGACTCCCGGAAGCTTTCTTT. Amino acids: CATLPASTRLPEAFF.

This chain connects TRBV10-3 to TRBJ2-1; the match to TRBD2 covers 12 bases. This CDR3 has 17 residues. Germline values: CDR1 ENHRY, CDR2 SYGVKD. The V segment lost 2 bases and the J segment 7 bases; nucleotides outside the gene matches: 9. DNA of the CDR3: TGTGCCATCAGTGAGACCTCGACTAGCGGGAGTCGTAATGAGCAGTTCTTC. It codes for CAISETSTSGSRNEQFF.

The chain joins TRBV21-1 to TRBJ2-7; the table's D call TRBD2 went unverified against the DNA. TRBV21-1 is an annotated pseudogene. The CDR3 covers 14 residues. The CDR3 sequence is CASSKSLSAYEQYF. DNA for the CDR3: TGTGCCAGCAGCAAGTCGTTGTCGGCCTACGAGCAGTACTTC.

The V call is TRBV10-1, the J call TRBJ2-1; 8 positions match TRBD1. Germline CDR1 is WNHNN and CDR2 is SYGVQD (reference sequence). This CDR3 has 18 residues. With 0 bases clipped from V and 1 base from J, the junction kept 8 bases outside the gene matches. DNA of the CDR3: TGCGCCAGCAGTGAGTCGACGGGGACAGGTCTTTCCTACAATGAGCAGTTCTTC. Amino acids: CASSESTGTGLSYNEQFF.

The chain couples TRBV10-3 to TRBJ2-7, with D unresolved. V lost 0 bases to trimming and J lost 2 bases, with 14 bases between them. This CDR3 is built from 16 residues. Germline V gene lookup returns CDR1 ENHRY and CDR2 SYGVKD. The DNA of the CDR3 is TGTGCCATCAGTGAGTCGGGCGGACGGACCACCTACGAGCAGTACTTC. Translation gives CAISESGGRTTYEQYF.

This chain uses TRBV11-2 with TRBJ2-7; D is unresolved. Per the germline V gene, CDR1 is SGHAT and CDR2 is FQNNGV. The V end was cut by 1 base, the J end by 3 bases, with 10 bases between. This CDR3 region has 14 residues. CDR3 sequence (DNA): TGTGCCAGCAGCTTAGGGCAATTGAACTACGAGCAGTACTTC. This sequence encodes CASSLGQLNYEQYF.

This chain connects TRBV5-4 to TRBJ2-1; 8 nucleotides line up with TRBD2. Looked up from germline, CDR1 is SGHNT and CDR2 is YYREEE (reference sequence). V trimming: 4 bases; J trimming: 2 bases; junction bases outside the gene matches: 11. The CDR3 runs to 17 residues. CDR3 region: CASSLGLEGSAYNEQFF. CDR3 bases: TGTGCCAGCAGCCTGGGACTAGAAGGTTCAGCCTACAATGAGCAGTTCTTC.

CDR3 sequence reads: CASSQSTASGFYEQYF. The CDR3 DNA follows: TGCGCCAGCAGTCAATCGACAGCCTCAGGTTTCTACGAGCAGTACTTC. The chain has TRBV23-1 and TRBJ2-7; D may be TRBD1 (5 bases). Being an ORF, TRBV23-1 has a function that is uncertain. Trimming took off 0 bases at V and 3 bases at J, with 15 bases between the two ends. The CDR3 loop spans 16 amino acids.